These T cell receptor beta chains were read from a single sample in a study of shared clonotypes between healthy human individuals. Some clones are missing from TCRdb's copy, which holds only in-frame ones; the method was immunoSEQ multiplex PCR. The table lists some 600,000 clones, about 96% of them singletons. Input material: naive CD8+ T cells sorted from blood. These TCRs come from a woman in her thirties in good health. Both conserved end residues are part of each CDR3. The D gene is left open where the match is weak. Some rows have no size entry. The others give once, few or many, or a class for an expanded clone.

J	size	D	V	length	CDR3	DNA
TRBJ2-7	.	.	TRBV7-2	14	CASSLPYRVYEQYF	TGTGCCAGCAGCCTCCCTTATCGGGTCTACGAGCAGTACTTC
TRBJ1-1	.	.	TRBV15	19	CATSNNADGARDVNTEAFF	TGTGCCACCAGCAACAATGCCGATGGGGCCCGGGATGTGAACACTGAAGCTTTCTTT
TRBJ2-2	.	.	TRBV5-8	12	CASFVGSGELFF	TGTGCCAGCTTTGTAGGGTCCGGGGAGCTGTTTTTT
TRBJ2-5	.	.	TRBV7-9	15	CASSLTVSQSETQYF	TGTGCCAGCAGCTTAACAGTTTCGCAGTCGGAGACCCAGTACTTC
TRBJ2-7	.	.	TRBV6-1	13	CASSEAVRYEQYF	TGTGCCAGCAGTGAAGCTGTCCGGTACGAGCAGTACTTC
TRBJ1-1	.	.	TRBV28	13	CASSLWGFREAFF	TGTGCCAGCAGTTTATGGGGGTTCCGTGAAGCTTTCTTT
TRBJ2-1	.	TRBD2	TRBV7-8	15	CASSSKRESYNEQFF	TGTGCCAGCAGCTCCAAGCGGGAATCCTACAATGAGCAGTTCTTC
TRBJ2-7	once	.	TRBV28	15	CASSFPPGGSYEQYF	TGTGCCAGCAGTTTCCCCCCAGGCGGCTCCTACGAGCAGTACTTC
TRBJ2-3	.	TRBD1	TRBV15	16	CATSREQGAYTDTQYF	TGTGCCACCAGCAGAGAACAGGGGGCCTACACAGATACGCAGTATTTT
TRBJ1-6	once	.	TRBV11-2	13	CASSSGRSSPLHF	TGTGCCAGCAGCTCCGGACGTTCTTCACCCCTCCACTTT
TRBJ2-5	.	.	TRBV2	16	CASSVGTLPRGETQYF	TGTGCCAGCAGTGTGGGGACACTTCCCCGGGGGGAGACCCAGTACTTC
TRBJ2-7	.	TRBD2	TRBV11-2	15	CASTPGTSGTYEQYF	TGTGCCAGCACCCCGGGGACTAGCGGTACCTACGAGCAGTACTTC
TRBJ2-1	.	TRBD2	TRBV29-1	12	CSVASGKDEQFF	TGCAGCGTGGCTAGCGGGAAAGATGAGCAGTTCTTC
TRBJ2-7	.	.	TRBV6-1	14	CASSELVANYEQYF	TGTGCCAGCAGTGAATTGGTAGCCAACTACGAGCAGTACTTC
TRBJ2-7	.	TRBD1	TRBV5-6	14	CASSLGDRFYEQYF	TGTGCCAGCAGCTTGGGGGACAGGTTCTACGAGCAGTACTTC
TRBJ2-7	.	TRBD2	TRBV27	16	CASSAGTSGRRDEQYF	TGTGCCAGCAGTGCCGGGACTAGCGGCAGGAGGGACGAGCAGTACTTC
TRBJ2-7	once	.	TRBV13	12	CASSLYGYEQYF	TGTGCCAGCAGCTTATATGGCTACGAGCAGTACTTC
TRBJ2-1	.	TRBD2	TRBV4-1	15	CASSQRLAVINEQFF	TGCGCCAGCAGCCAGCGACTAGCGGTTATCAATGAGCAGTTCTTC
TRBJ1-1	.	.	TRBV5-1	14	CASSGGGMNTEAFF	TGCGCCAGCAGCGGCGGGGGCATGAACACTGAAGCTTTCTTT
TRBJ2-2	.	.	TRBV7-8	11	CASSLGWELFF	TGTGCCAGCAGCTTAGGGTGGGAGCTGTTTTTT
TRBJ2-2	.	TRBD1	TRBV7-9	17	CADHALKTGAFPGELFF	TGTGCCGACCACGCACTAAAGACAGGGGCTTTCCCCGGGGAGCTGTTTTTT
TRBJ2-5	once	TRBD2	TRBV7-9	14	CASSLTSAQETQYF	TGTGCCAGCAGCTTAACTAGCGCCCAAGAGACCCAGTACTTC
TRBJ2-7	.	TRBD1	TRBV28	12	CASSSPRTGRYF	TGTGCCAGCAGTTCGCCTCGGACAGGGAGGTACTTC
TRBJ1-1	once	.	TRBV10-3	15	CAISERAGMYTEAFF	TGTGCCATCAGTGAGCGGGCAGGGATGTACACTGAAGCTTTCTTT
TRBJ2-3	.	.	TRBV11-3	13	CASSNDPTDTQYF	TGTGCCAGCAGCAATGATCCCACAGATACGCAGTATTTT
TRBJ2-2	.	TRBD2	TRBV28	14	CASSSHLAGRELFF	TGTGCCAGCAGTTCCCATCTAGCGGGACGGGAGCTGTTTTTT
TRBJ1-1	few	TRBD1	TRBV11-2	13	CASSWGQLFEAFF	TGTGCCAGCAGCTGGGGACAGTTGTTCGAAGCTTTCTTT
TRBJ2-5	.	.	TRBV23-1	13	CASSRPRGETQYF	TGCGCCAGCAGTAGACCCAGGGGAGAGACCCAGTACTTC
TRBJ2-6	.	.	TRBV10-3	16	CAISDPRGAGANVLTF	TGTGCCATCAGTGACCCCCGCGGCGCTGGGGCCAACGTCCTGACTTTC
TRBJ2-1	.	.	TRBV2	14	CAQLTDGPYNEQFF	TGTGCCCAACTCACGGACGGACCCTACAATGAGCAGTTCTTC
TRBJ2-5	.	.	TRBV19	15	CASSIWGSYQETQYF	TGTGCCAGTAGTATTTGGGGCAGTTATCAAGAGACCCAGTACTTC
TRBJ2-3	.	TRBD2	TRBV27	18	CASSSWTSGRIGTDTQYF	TGTGCCAGCAGTTCATGGACTAGCGGGAGGATTGGCACAGATACGCAGTATTTT
TRBJ2-7	.	.	TRBV4-2	14	CASSQGLSPYEQYF	TGTGCCAGCAGCCAAGGACTGTCCCCCTACGAGCAGTACTTC
TRBJ1-2	.	.	TRBV29-1	12	CSVDAGIYGYTF	TGCAGCGTTGATGCAGGGATCTATGGCTACACCTTC
TRBJ1-5	.	TRBD1	TRBV28	15	CASSRTGKSNQPQHF	TGTGCCAGCAGTAGGACAGGCAAAAGCAATCAGCCCCAGCATTTT
TRBJ2-2	.	.	TRBV27	15	CATGPSTFNGGELFF	TGTGCCACTGGACCTTCAACGTTCAATGGCGGGGAGCTGTTTTTT
TRBJ2-7	.	.	TRBV5-1	16	CASSLGWGVLAYEQYF	TGCGCCAGCAGCTTGGGTTGGGGGGTCTTGGCCTACGAGCAGTACTTC
TRBJ1-1	.	TRBD1	TRBV4-1	15	CASRGQGAWDTEAFF	TGCGCCAGCAGGGGACAGGGGGCGTGGGACACTGAAGCTTTCTTT
TRBJ1-2	once	.	TRBV2	15	CASSEPVGHNYGYTF	TGTGCCAGCAGTGAACCCGTCGGACACAACTATGGCTACACCTTC
TRBJ2-3	.	.	TRBV5-4	11	CASMSTDTQYF	TGTGCCAGTATGTCCACAGATACGCAGTATTTT
TRBJ2-3	.	.	TRBV4-1	15	CASSQGTASTDTQYF	TGCGCCAGCAGCCAAGGGACAGCTAGCACAGATACGCAGTATTTT
TRBJ2-7	.	TRBD2	TRBV5-1	16	CASSSMTSGPPLEQYF	TGCGCCAGCAGCTCTATGACTAGCGGGCCTCCCCTCGAGCAGTACTTC
TRBJ1-1	.	.	TRBV10-3	17	CAISESGTSSPNTEAFF	TGTGCCATCAGCGAGTCGGGGACAAGTTCCCCTAACACTGAAGCTTTCTTT
TRBJ2-1	.	TRBD2	TRBV7-9	15	CASSLVLAGRWEQFF	TGTGCCAGCAGCTTAGTTCTAGCGGGAAGGTGGGAGCAGTTCTTC
TRBJ1-1	.	TRBD1	TRBV5-4	14	CASTPGQENTEAFF	TGTGCCAGCACACCGGGACAGGAGAACACTGAAGCTTTCTTT
TRBJ2-7	few	.	TRBV27	14	CASSLGPTRYEQYF	TGTGCCAGCAGTTTGGGCCCGACACGCTACGAGCAGTACTTC
TRBJ2-7	.	.	TRBV28	14	CASSISSGSYEQYF	TGTGCCAGCAGTATCAGTAGCGGATCCTACGAGCAGTACTTC
TRBJ2-2	.	TRBD2	TRBV27	17	CASSLASGRDATGELFF	TGTGCCAGCAGTTTAGCTAGCGGGAGGGACGCCACCGGGGAGCTGTTTTTT
TRBJ2-1	.	TRBD2	TRBV14	15	CASSQEVRTRHEQFF	TGTGCCAGCAGCCAAGAGGTCAGGACTAGACATGAGCAGTTCTTC
TRBJ2-5	.	TRBD2	TRBV28	15	CASSLYSGSQETQYF	TGTGCCAGCAGTTTATATAGCGGGAGTCAGGAGACCCAGTACTTC
TRBJ1-5	.	TRBD1	TRBV15	16	CATSSGRGPEYQPQHF	TGTGCCACCAGCAGCGGCAGGGGGCCCGAATATCAGCCCCAGCATTTT
TRBJ2-2	.	.	TRBV7-9	13	CASSLGPTGELFF	TGTGCCAGCAGCTTAGGACCGACCGGGGAGCTGTTTTTT
TRBJ1-1	once	.	TRBV28	14	CASSLVGGTTEAFF	TGTGCCAGCAGTTTAGTAGGGGGAACGACTGAAGCTTTCTTT
TRBJ2-1	.	TRBD2	TRBV27	16	CASSYGTSGSVDEQFF	TGTGCCAGCAGTTACGGGACTAGCGGGAGTGTGGATGAGCAGTTCTTC
TRBJ1-2	.	TRBD1	TRBV6-6	14	CASSHPGTDYGYTF	TGTGCCAGCAGCCACCCCGGGACAGATTATGGCTACACCTTC
TRBJ1-5	.	.	TRBV19	16	CASSDFRTISNQPQHF	TGTGCCAGTAGTGATTTTAGGACAATTAGCAATCAGCCCCAGCATTTT
TRBJ2-3	.	TRBD2	TRBV6-5	16	CASSSDGLAGGDTQYF	TGTGCCAGCAGTTCGGACGGACTAGCGGGTGGTGATACGCAGTATTTT
TRBJ2-5	.	.	TRBV11-2	14	CASSLVGRAETQYF	TGTGCCAGCAGCTTAGTGGGACGTGCCGAGACCCAGTACTTC
TRBJ2-4	.	.	TRBV5-1	14	CASSLAEGKNIQYF	TGCGCCAGCAGCTTAGCAGAGGGGAAAAACATTCAGTACTTC
TRBJ1-2	.	TRBD1	TRBV4-1	14	CASSQEDRLYGYTF	TGCGCCAGCAGCCAAGAGGACAGGCTCTATGGCTACACCTTC